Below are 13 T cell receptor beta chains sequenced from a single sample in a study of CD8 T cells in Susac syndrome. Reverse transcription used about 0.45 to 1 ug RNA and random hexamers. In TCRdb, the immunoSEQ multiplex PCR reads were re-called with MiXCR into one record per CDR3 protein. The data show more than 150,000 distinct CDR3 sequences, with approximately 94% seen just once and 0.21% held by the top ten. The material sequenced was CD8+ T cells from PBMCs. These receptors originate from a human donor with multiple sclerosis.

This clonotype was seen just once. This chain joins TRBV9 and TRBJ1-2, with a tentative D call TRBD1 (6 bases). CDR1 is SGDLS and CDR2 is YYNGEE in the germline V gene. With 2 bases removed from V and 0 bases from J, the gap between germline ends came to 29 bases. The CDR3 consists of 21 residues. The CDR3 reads CASSVGLGEDSDRQANYGYTF. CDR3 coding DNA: TGTGCCAGCAGCGTCGGGTTAGGGGAGGACAGCGATCGTCAAGCTAACTATGGCTACACCTTC.

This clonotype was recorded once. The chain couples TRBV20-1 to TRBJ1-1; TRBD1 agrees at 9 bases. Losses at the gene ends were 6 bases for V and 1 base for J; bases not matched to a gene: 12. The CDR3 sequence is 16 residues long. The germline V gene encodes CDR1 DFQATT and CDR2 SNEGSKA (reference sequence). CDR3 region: CSAPGTGLVSNTEAFF. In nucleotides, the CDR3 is TGCAGTGCCCCGGGGACAGGGTTGGTATCGAACACTGAAGCTTTCTTT.

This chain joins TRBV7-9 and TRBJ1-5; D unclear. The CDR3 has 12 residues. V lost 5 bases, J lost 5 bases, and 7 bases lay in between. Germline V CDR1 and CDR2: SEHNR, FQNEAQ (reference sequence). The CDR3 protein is CASSGGDQPQHF. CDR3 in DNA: TGTGCCAGCAGCGGCGGGGATCAGCCCCAGCATTTT.

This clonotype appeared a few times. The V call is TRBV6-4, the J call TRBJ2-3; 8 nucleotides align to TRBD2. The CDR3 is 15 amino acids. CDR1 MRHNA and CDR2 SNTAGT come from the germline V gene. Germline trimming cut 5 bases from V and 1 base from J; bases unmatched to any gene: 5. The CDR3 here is CASSLTSGGTDTQYF. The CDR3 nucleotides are TGTGCCAGCAGTTTAACTAGCGGAGGCACAGATACGCAGTATTTT.

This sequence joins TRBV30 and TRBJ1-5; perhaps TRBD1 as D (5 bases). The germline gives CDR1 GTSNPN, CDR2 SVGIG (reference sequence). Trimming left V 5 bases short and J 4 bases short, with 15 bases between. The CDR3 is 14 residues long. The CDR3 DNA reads TGTGCCTGGTCCCCAGGGTATGTTAATCAGCCCCAGCATTTT. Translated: CAWSPGYVNQPQHF.

The CDR3 DNA sequence: TGTGCCAGCAGTCCCTTGGTCATCTATGGCTACACCTTC. This sequence encodes CASSPLVIYGYTF. The chain combines TRBV6-2 or TRBV6-3 with TRBJ1-2; D uncertain. With 5 bases removed from V and 4 bases from J, the gap between germline ends came to 11 bases. This CDR3 has 13 residues. Germline CDR1 is MNHEY and CDR2 is SVGEGT.

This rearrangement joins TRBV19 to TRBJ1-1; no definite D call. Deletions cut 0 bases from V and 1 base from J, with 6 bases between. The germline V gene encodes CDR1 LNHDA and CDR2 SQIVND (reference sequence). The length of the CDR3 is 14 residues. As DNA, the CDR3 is TGTGCCAGTAGTATAGATGAGACGAACACTGAAGCTTTCTTT. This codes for CASSIDETNTEAFF. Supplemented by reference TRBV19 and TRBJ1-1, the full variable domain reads DGGITQSPKYLFRKEGQNVTLSCEQNLNHDAMYWYRQDPGQGLRLIYYSQIVNDFQKGDIAEGYSVSREKKESFPLTVTSAQKNPTAFYLCASSIDETNTEAFFGQGTRLTVV.

The CDR3 here is CASSPTTTYEQYF. The DNA of the CDR3 is TGTGCCAGCTCACCTACTACAACCTACGAGCAGTACTTC. V and J are TRBV18 and TRBJ2-7; the D is unclear. This CDR3 region has 13 residues. V shed 3 bases and J shed 2 bases, with 8 bases lying between them. Germline-derived CDR1 and CDR2 are KGHSH and LQKENI.

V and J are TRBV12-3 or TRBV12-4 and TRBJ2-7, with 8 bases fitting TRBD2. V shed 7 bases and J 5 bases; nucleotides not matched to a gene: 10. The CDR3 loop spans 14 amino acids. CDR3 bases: TGTGCCAGCACCCGTACGGGGGGGATCCACGAGCAGTACTTC. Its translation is CASTRTGGIHEQYF.

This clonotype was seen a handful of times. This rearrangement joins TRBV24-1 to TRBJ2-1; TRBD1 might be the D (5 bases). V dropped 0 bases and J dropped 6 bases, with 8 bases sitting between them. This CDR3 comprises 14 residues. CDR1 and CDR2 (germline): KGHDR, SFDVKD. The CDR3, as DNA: TGTGCCACCAGTGATTTGGCTACAGGCAATGAGCAGTTCTTC. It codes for CATSDLATGNEQFF.

In DNA form, the CDR3 reads TGTGCCAGCAGTGAAGGGTTTCAGGAGCAGTTCTTC. Translated: CASSEGFQEQFF. This chain uses TRBV25-1 with TRBJ2-1; the D is unclear. Looked up from germline, CDR1 is MGHDK and CDR2 is SYGVNS. The V end lost 2 bases, the J end lost 10 bases, and 9 bases lay between the germline ends. CDR3 size: 12 residues.

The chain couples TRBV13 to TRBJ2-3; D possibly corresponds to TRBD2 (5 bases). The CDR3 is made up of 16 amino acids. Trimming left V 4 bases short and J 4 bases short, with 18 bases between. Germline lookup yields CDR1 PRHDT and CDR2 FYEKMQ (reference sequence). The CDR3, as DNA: TGTGCCAGCAGCTCGGCTAGCAAGTTGGACGCAGATACGCAGTATTTT. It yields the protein CASSSASKLDADTQYF.

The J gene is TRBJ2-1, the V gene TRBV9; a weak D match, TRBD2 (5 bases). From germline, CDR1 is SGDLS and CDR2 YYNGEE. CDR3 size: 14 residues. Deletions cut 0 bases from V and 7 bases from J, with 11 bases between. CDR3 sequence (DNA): TGTGCCAGCAGCGTAGCTGGTACGGGGAATGAGCAGTTCTTC. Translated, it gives CASSVAGTGNEQFF.